The rows below give T cell receptor beta chains drawn from one sample of a study of shared clonotypes between healthy human individuals. Clones were sequenced by immunoSEQ multiplex PCR, and TCRdb holds only the in-frame ones, with some missing. The table records approximately 740,000 clones, 80% to 95% of them present only once. The sample taken for sequencing was naive CD8+ T cells sorted from blood. All receptors derive from a man aged 25-45 years in good health. Both conserved end residues are part of each CDR3. Each record gives: V gene, J gene, clone size, D gene, CDR3 DNA, CDR3 protein. The D gene is left open where the match is weak. For some rows the clone size is stated as once, few or many, or as a class when expanded; others skip it.

v_gene: TRBV7-9; j_gene: TRBJ2-1; abundance: .; d_gene: TRBD2; CDR3nt: TGTGCCAGCAGCTTAGCGCCGGGACTAGCGTCCTACAATGAGCAGTTCTTC; CDR3aa: CASSLAPGLASYNEQFF
v_gene: TRBV29-1; j_gene: TRBJ2-7; abundance: .; d_gene: TRBD2; CDR3nt: TGCAGCGTTTCAGGGACTAGCGGGAGTTCAGAGCAGTACTTC; CDR3aa: CSVSGTSGSSEQYF
v_gene: TRBV5-8; j_gene: TRBJ1-5; abundance: .; d_gene: .; CDR3nt: TGTGCCAGCAGCCCTTATCCGGGACAACTACAGCCCCAGCATTTT; CDR3aa: CASSPYPGQLQPQHF
v_gene: TRBV19; j_gene: TRBJ1-2; abundance: .; d_gene: TRBD1; CDR3nt: TGTGCCAGTAGTATCGGGACAGGGGAAGGCTACACCTTC; CDR3aa: CASSIGTGEGYTF
v_gene: TRBV7-9; j_gene: TRBJ2-7; abundance: .; d_gene: .; CDR3nt: TGTGCCAGCGGGTTCGGGCGGGCAGCTCACTACGAGCAGTACTTC; CDR3aa: CASGFGRAAHYEQYF
v_gene: TRBV9; j_gene: TRBJ2-7; abundance: .; d_gene: .; CDR3nt: TGTGCCAGCAGCGTAGGGTTTGACTCCGTTACCTACGAGCAGTACTTC; CDR3aa: CASSVGFDSVTYEQYF
v_gene: TRBV7-9; j_gene: TRBJ2-2; abundance: .; d_gene: .; CDR3nt: TGTGCCAGCAGCTTCGTGAACACCGGGGAGCTGTTTTTT; CDR3aa: CASSFVNTGELFF
v_gene: TRBV25-1; j_gene: TRBJ2-7; abundance: .; d_gene: .; CDR3nt: TGTGCCAGCAGACAGTACTACGAGCAGTACTTC; CDR3aa: CASRQYYEQYF
v_gene: TRBV29-1; j_gene: TRBJ1-1; abundance: .; d_gene: .; CDR3nt: TGCAGCACACTAACAGTGGGCACTGAAGCTTTCTTT; CDR3aa: CSTLTVGTEAFF
v_gene: TRBV6-5; j_gene: TRBJ1-1; abundance: .; d_gene: .; CDR3nt: TGTGCCAGCAGCTCCCTGCGGAGGGAGAGCACTGAAGCTTTCTTT; CDR3aa: CASSSLRRESTEAFF
v_gene: TRBV19; j_gene: TRBJ2-2; abundance: .; d_gene: .; CDR3nt: TGTGCCAGTAGTCGGACACCCGGGGAGCTGTTTTTT; CDR3aa: CASSRTPGELFF
v_gene: TRBV7-9; j_gene: TRBJ2-7; abundance: .; d_gene: TRBD2; CDR3nt: TGTGCCAGCAGCTTATCCTTTACTAGCGGGAAAGTGTACGAGCAGTACTTC; CDR3aa: CASSLSFTSGKVYEQYF
v_gene: TRBV27; j_gene: TRBJ2-7; abundance: once; d_gene: .; CDR3nt: TGTGCCAGCAGCCCCTCCGGGACGGCAACCTACGAGCAGTACTTC; CDR3aa: CASSPSGTATYEQYF
v_gene: TRBV10-3; j_gene: TRBJ2-5; abundance: .; d_gene: TRBD1; CDR3nt: TGTGCCATCAGCGGGACAGCAGAAGGAGAGACCCAGTACTTC; CDR3aa: CAISGTAEGETQYF
v_gene: TRBV28; j_gene: TRBJ1-5; abundance: .; d_gene: TRBD1; CDR3nt: TGTGCCAGCAGTTTGACAGGGAGCAATCAGCCCCAGCATTTT; CDR3aa: CASSLTGSNQPQHF
v_gene: TRBV7-6; j_gene: TRBJ2-3; abundance: .; d_gene: .; CDR3nt: TGTGCCAGCAGCTTTACTGGGGCAGATACGCAGTATTTT; CDR3aa: CASSFTGADTQYF
v_gene: TRBV4-1; j_gene: TRBJ2-3; abundance: once; d_gene: TRBD2; CDR3nt: TGCGCCAGCAGCCAGAGGACTAGCGGGAGTGCAGATACGCAGTATTTT; CDR3aa: CASSQRTSGSADTQYF
v_gene: TRBV7-6; j_gene: TRBJ1-1; abundance: .; d_gene: .; CDR3nt: TGTGCCAGCAGCTTAGACGTATACACTGAAGCTTTCTTT; CDR3aa: CASSLDVYTEAFF
v_gene: TRBV7-6; j_gene: TRBJ1-3; abundance: .; d_gene: .; CDR3nt: TGTGCCAGCAGCTTAGCGGGGGGATCTGGAAACACCATATATTTT; CDR3aa: CASSLAGGSGNTIYF
v_gene: TRBV29-1; j_gene: TRBJ2-7; abundance: .; d_gene: .; CDR3nt: TGCAGCGTTGAGATAGAGGCAGGGGCATCCTACGAGCAGTACTTC; CDR3aa: CSVEIEAGASYEQYF
v_gene: TRBV20-1; j_gene: TRBJ2-1; abundance: once; d_gene: .; CDR3nt: TGCGCAAGAAAGGGTGATGAGCAGTTCTTC; CDR3aa: CARKGDEQFF
v_gene: TRBV7-9; j_gene: TRBJ2-6; abundance: .; d_gene: TRBD1; CDR3nt: TGTGCCAGCAGCGAGGATCAAAACAGGGGCCCCTCTGGGGCCAACGTCCTGACTTTC; CDR3aa: CASSEDQNRGPSGANVLTF
v_gene: TRBV7-8; j_gene: TRBJ2-1; abundance: .; d_gene: TRBD2; CDR3nt: TGTGCCAGCAGCTCACGACGGACTAGCGGGGATAATGAGCAGTTCTTC; CDR3aa: CASSSRRTSGDNEQFF
v_gene: TRBV4-2; j_gene: TRBJ2-7; abundance: .; d_gene: .; CDR3nt: TGTGCCAGCAGCCAAGACGGAGCAGGATCCTCCTACGAGCAGTACTTC; CDR3aa: CASSQDGAGSSYEQYF
v_gene: TRBV27; j_gene: TRBJ2-3; abundance: once; d_gene: TRBD2; CDR3nt: TGTGCCAGCAGCCAGCTAGCGGGAGGGCCATCAGATACGCAGTATTTT; CDR3aa: CASSQLAGGPSDTQYF
v_gene: TRBV29-1; j_gene: TRBJ2-2; abundance: .; d_gene: TRBD2; CDR3nt: TGCAGCGTACTCGGACTAGCGGGAGATGTAGACACCGGGGAGCTGTTTTTT; CDR3aa: CSVLGLAGDVDTGELFF
v_gene: TRBV4-1; j_gene: TRBJ2-1; abundance: .; d_gene: TRBD2; CDR3nt: TGCGCCAGCAGCCCAGGACTAGCGGGAGGGCCGTTAGACAATGAGCAGTTCTTC; CDR3aa: CASSPGLAGGPLDNEQFF
v_gene: TRBV7-9; j_gene: TRBJ2-7; abundance: .; d_gene: .; CDR3nt: TGTGCCAGCAGCTTTCAAGCGAGATTGGGAGAGCAGTACTTC; CDR3aa: CASSFQARLGEQYF
v_gene: TRBV28; j_gene: TRBJ2-7; abundance: .; d_gene: TRBD2; CDR3nt: TGTGCCAGCAGTTCCCAGGAACTAGCGGGAGGGACCTACGAGCAGTACTTC; CDR3aa: CASSSQELAGGTYEQYF
v_gene: TRBV6-5; j_gene: TRBJ2-1; abundance: .; d_gene: .; CDR3nt: TGTGCCAGCAGCCGGTGGGGCAATGAGCAGTTCTTC; CDR3aa: CASSRWGNEQFF
v_gene: TRBV27; j_gene: TRBJ2-3; abundance: .; d_gene: .; CDR3nt: TGTGCCAGCAGTTTAGTATGGGGGAACACAGATACGCAGTATTTT; CDR3aa: CASSLVWGNTDTQYF
v_gene: TRBV28; j_gene: TRBJ1-5; abundance: once; d_gene: .; CDR3nt: TGTGCCAGCAGTTCCCACACCATGGCTTATAGCAATCAGCCCCAGCATTTT; CDR3aa: CASSSHTMAYSNQPQHF
v_gene: TRBV6-5; j_gene: TRBJ2-7; abundance: .; d_gene: .; CDR3nt: TGTGCCAGCAGGGACGGACTCACGTACGAGCAGTACTTC; CDR3aa: CASRDGLTYEQYF
v_gene: TRBV7-9; j_gene: TRBJ1-5; abundance: few; d_gene: .; CDR3nt: TGTGCCAGCAGTTCAAGGGGTGGTCAGCCCCAGCATTTT; CDR3aa: CASSSRGGQPQHF
v_gene: TRBV11-2; j_gene: TRBJ1-5; abundance: .; d_gene: .; CDR3nt: TGTGCCAGCAGCTTCGAAGGTATCAATCAGCCCCAGCATTTT; CDR3aa: CASSFEGINQPQHF
v_gene: TRBV7-2; j_gene: TRBJ2-5; abundance: .; d_gene: TRBD2; CDR3nt: TGTGCCAGCAGCTTAAGGGGGACTAGCGGGAGAGAGGGGCAAGAGACCCAGTACTTC; CDR3aa: CASSLRGTSGREGQETQYF
v_gene: TRBV7-9; j_gene: TRBJ2-5; abundance: .; d_gene: .; CDR3nt: TGTGCCAGCAGCTTAGAAGGCAAAGAGACCCAGTACTTC; CDR3aa: CASSLEGKETQYF
v_gene: TRBV7-6; j_gene: TRBJ2-7; abundance: .; d_gene: .; CDR3nt: TGTGCCAGCAGCTTAGCGGGAGGATACGAGCAGTACTTC; CDR3aa: CASSLAGGYEQYF
v_gene: TRBV7-9; j_gene: TRBJ2-7; abundance: .; d_gene: .; CDR3nt: TGTGCCAGCAGCTTCGACACGGACTACGAGCAGTACTTC; CDR3aa: CASSFDTDYEQYF
v_gene: TRBV11-2; j_gene: TRBJ2-2; abundance: .; d_gene: TRBD1; CDR3nt: TGTGCCAGCAGCGCCCGGGACAGGGGCACCGGGGAGCTGTTTTTT; CDR3aa: CASSARDRGTGELFF
v_gene: TRBV7-8; j_gene: TRBJ2-2; abundance: once; d_gene: .; CDR3nt: TGTGCCAGCACCACGTGGGGGAGGCCGAACACCGGGGAGCTGTTTTTT; CDR3aa: CASTTWGRPNTGELFF
v_gene: TRBV2; j_gene: TRBJ1-5; abundance: few; d_gene: .; CDR3nt: TGTGCCAGCAGTGTCGCGAATAACCAACAGCCCCAGCATTTT; CDR3aa: CASSVANNQQPQHF
v_gene: TRBV10-3; j_gene: TRBJ2-3; abundance: .; d_gene: TRBD2; CDR3nt: TGTGCCATCAGTAATAGCGGGAGGACAGATACGCAGTATTTT; CDR3aa: CAISNSGRTDTQYF
v_gene: TRBV29-1; j_gene: TRBJ2-7; abundance: .; d_gene: .; CDR3nt: TGCAGCGTTGAAGATGGACCGACCTACGAGCAGTACTTC; CDR3aa: CSVEDGPTYEQYF